Presented here are 6 T cell receptor beta chains from one specimen sequenced in a study of graft-versus-host responses after intestinal transplantation. Repertoires were generated with immunoSEQ multiplex PCR, while TCRdb's copy carries only in-frame clones and drops some. Of 40,000 or so clones in the sample, roughly four fifths were seen once. This sample comprised PBMCs, obtained about 990 days after transplant. These receptors originate from a human patient who received an intestinal transplant, so some T cells may come from the graft donor.

This chain uses TRBV6-6 with TRBJ1-6; maybe TRBD1 (5 bases). Trimming removed 2 bases at V and 8 bases at J, with 13 bases between. This CDR3 is built from 15 residues. In germline, CDR1 is MNHNY, CDR2 SVGAGI (reference sequence). CDR3 region: CASSYGGTGYSPLHF. In nucleotides, the CDR3 is TGTGCCAGCAGTTACGGAGGGACGGGTTATTCACCCCTCCACTTT.

The chain combines TRBV27 with TRBJ2-7; D is perhaps TRBD1 (6 bases). V was clipped by 4 bases and J by 5 bases, with 18 bases between them. Germline values: CDR1 MNHEY, CDR2 SMNVEV (reference sequence). CDR3 length: 15 amino acids. This chain's CDR3 is CASSSTGYAKDEQYF. The CDR3 coding sequence is TGTGCCAGCAGTTCCACAGGGTACGCTAAGGACGAGCAGTACTTC.

V and J are TRBV11-2 and TRBJ2-5, with TRBD2 identical over 9 bases. This CDR3 is 17 amino acids long. CDR1 is SGHAT and CDR2 is FQNNGV in the germline V gene. Trimming took 5 bases from V and 0 from J; bases not matched to a gene: 10. The CDR3 here is CASSPKELAGDQETQYF. The CDR3 nucleotides are TGTGCCAGCAGCCCTAAGGAACTAGCGGGTGACCAAGAGACCCAGTACTTC.

Comments on this clone: The same CDR3 is also encoded by other DNA sequences in this sample. V usage is TRBV6-4 and J usage is TRBJ2-1, with 12 bases matching TRBD2. The trim removed 0 bases at V and 6 bases at J, leaving 0 bases unmatched. The length of the CDR3 is 15 residues. CDR1 is MRHNA and CDR2 is SNTAGT in the germline V gene. The CDR3 sequence: CASSDSTSGSNEQFF. In nucleotides, the CDR3 is TGTGCCAGCAGTGACTCGACTAGCGGGAGCAATGAGCAGTTCTTC.

The chain has TRBV5-1 and TRBJ1-6; 10 bases align to TRBD1. The length of the CDR3 is 15 residues. The germline V gene has CDR1 SGHRS and CDR2 YFSETQ. The V gene end was trimmed by 4 bases and the J gene end by 5 bases; junction bases not matched to a gene: 3. This chain's CDR3 is CASSPGTGDNSPLHF. CDR3 nucleotides: TGCGCCAGCAGCCCGGGGACAGGGGATAATTCACCCCTCCACTTT.

This clone is medium-sized (0.01 to 0.1%) within its sample. The J gene is TRBJ2-2, the V gene TRBV11-3, with no clear D. Germline V CDR1 and CDR2: SGHNT, YENEEA. V was shortened by 1 base and J by 8 bases, with 8 bases between the two germline ends. The CDR3 sequence is 13 residues long. The CDR3 coding sequence is TGTGCCAGCAGCTTAGTGTTTGGAGGGGAGCTGTTTTTT. Encoded protein: CASSLVFGGELFF.